Shown below are 25 T cell receptor beta chains from a single sample sequenced in a study of T cell responses to AZD1222 COVID-19 vaccine. Libraries were prepared by immunoSEQ multiplex PCR; TCRdb keeps only in-frame clonotypes and omits some of them. The table includes about 79,000 clones, around 82% detected once. Sequencing was performed on peripheral blood, taken on day 0 of AZD1222 vaccination. These receptors were obtained from an adult in good health.

The chain recombines TRBV28 with TRBJ2-4; 8 nucleotides match TRBD2. CDR3 size: 19 residues. The trim removed 3 bases at V and 12 bases at J, leaving 25 bases unmatched. Germline V CDR1 and CDR2: MDHEN, SYDVKM. DNA of the CDR3: TGTGCCAGCAGTTTCCCCATCGGGGCGGGGGGACCCCGGGGAAGGACTCAGTACTTC. Encoded protein: CASSFPIGAGGPRGRTQYF.

The rearrangement uses TRBV23-1 and TRBJ2-2; 12 bases map to TRBD1. TRBV23-1 falls under the ORF class, with uncertain function. The trim removed 2 bases at V and 4 bases at J, leaving 8 bases unmatched. The CDR3 consists of 18 residues. The CDR3 loop reads CASSQQKGQGAFTGELFF. As DNA, the CDR3 is TGCGCCAGCAGTCAACAAAAGGGACAGGGGGCTTTCACCGGGGAGCTGTTTTTT.

The chain is built from TRBV28 and TRBJ1-6; 11 positions agree with TRBD1. The CDR3 runs to 16 residues. Unmatched junction bases numbered 7, after V lost 5 bases and J lost 7 bases. Germline values: CDR1 MDHEN, CDR2 SYDVKM. CDR3: CASSRTGGAGNSPLHF. The CDR3 DNA reads TGTGCCAGCAGTCGGACAGGGGGCGCCGGGAATTCACCCCTCCACTTT.

The gene calls are TRBV27 and TRBJ1-5; a possible D gene is TRBD1 (6 bases). From germline, CDR1 is MNHEY and CDR2 SMNVEV (reference sequence). The CDR3 has 15 residues. V lost 7 bases, J lost 5 bases, and 18 bases lay in between. The CDR3 reads CASTLSGAGDQPQHF. CDR3 bases: TGTGCCAGCACCCTCTCAGGGGCGGGGGATCAGCCCCAGCATTTT.

This CDR3 reads CASTRKGYYGYTF. The CDR3 DNA reads TGTGCCAGCACCAGGAAGGGGTACTATGGCTACACCTTC. This rearrangement joins TRBV28 to TRBJ1-2; possibly TRBD1 for D (5 bases). The CDR3 runs 13 residues. Germline CDR1 MDHEN, CDR2 SYDVKM. The V gene lost 7 bases and the J gene lost 3 bases, with 12 bases spanning the gap.

The chain couples TRBV27 to TRBJ1-5; the match to TRBD1 covers 7 bases. After removal of 1 base from V and 1 base from J, the junction contained 7 bases not matched to a gene. The CDR3 is 17 amino acids. Germline CDR1 reads MNHEY; CDR2 reads SMNVEV (reference sequence). The CDR3 is CASSLFGTGVSNQPQHF. The CDR3, as DNA: TGTGCCAGCAGTTTATTCGGAACAGGGGTGAGCAATCAGCCCCAGCATTTT.

This clone was counted between two and nine times. The CDR3 DNA is TGTGCCAGCAGCTTAGGCCCAACACGAAGCGGGAGTAACTACAATGAGCAGTTCTTC. It encodes CASSLGPTRSGSNYNEQFF. J is TRBJ2-1 and V is TRBV7-2; 8 bases match TRBD2. Per the germline V gene, CDR1 is SGHTA and CDR2 is FQGNSA. CDR3 length: 19 amino acids. The trim removed 1 base at V and 3 bases at J, leaving 14 bases unmatched.

This clone was seen more than once but under ten times. The V call is TRBV9, the J call TRBJ1-4; TRBD1 matches at 7 bases. Germline trimming cut 3 bases from V and 8 bases from J; bases unmatched to any gene: 10. The CDR3 spans 15 residues. Germline loops: CDR1 SGDLS, CDR2 YYNGEE. The CDR3 sequence: CASSAEQGSGEKLFF. CDR3 nucleotides: TGTGCCAGCAGCGCCGAACAGGGGAGTGGCGAAAAACTGTTTTTT.

This chain joins TRBV10-1 and TRBJ2-1, with no clear D. This CDR3 is 13 amino acids long. Germline CDR1 and CDR2: WNHNN and SYGVQD (reference sequence). V was cut by 6 bases and J by 8 bases, with 14 bases left in between. The CDR3 loop reads CASRVEGSDEQFF. Written as DNA, the CDR3 is TGCGCCAGCAGGGTGGAAGGAAGCGATGAGCAGTTCTTC.

V gene TRBV4-1 combines with J gene TRBJ1-6; D perhaps matches TRBD1 (5 bases). V was shortened by 4 bases and J by 0 bases, with 13 bases between the two germline ends. Germline V gives CDR1 MGHRA, CDR2 YSYEKL. The CDR3 runs to 17 residues. Here the CDR3 DNA reads TGCGCCAGCAGCCTGGACACCAAGAGCTCCTATAATTCACCCCTCCACTTT. This gives the protein CASSLDTKSSYNSPLHF.

The chain joins TRBV7-9 to TRBJ1-2; D gene ambiguous. Germline CDR1 reads SEHNR; CDR2 reads FQNEAQ (reference sequence). Trimming cost V 0 bases and J 6 bases, with 8 bases left between them. CDR3 length equals 13 residues. CDR3 sequence reads: CASSLAGYHGYTF. CDR3 coding DNA: TGTGCCAGCAGCTTAGCAGGGTATCATGGCTACACCTTC.

The chain couples TRBV4-1 to TRBJ1-2; D not resolved. The germline CDR1 and CDR2 sequences are MGHRA and YSYEKL. Trimming removed 1 base from V and 2 bases from J, with 14 bases in between. The CDR3 runs 16 residues. CDR3 sequence: CASSQASRAVNYGYTF. The DNA for the CDR3 is TGCGCCAGCAGCCAAGCTTCTCGGGCAGTCAACTATGGCTACACCTTC.

Note on this clone: Germline is not matched at one junction end, which may reflect a read error. The rearrangement links TRBV4-1 to TRBJ2-4; D ambiguous. This CDR3 contains 11 residues. The germline V gene encodes CDR1 MGHRA and CDR2 YSYEKL. This chain's CDR3 is CVPVAKNIQYF. CDR3 nucleotides: TGTGTCCCCGTAGCCAAAAACATTCAGTACTTC.

This clone counts as large. The V call is TRBV5-4, the J call TRBJ1-2; a weak D match, TRBD1 (6 bases). Germline V gene lookup returns CDR1 SGHNT and CDR2 YYREEE (reference sequence). CDR3 length: 13 amino acids. Trimming pared 3 bases from V and 4 bases from J, leaving 10 bases between. CDR3 DNA: TGTGCCAGCAGCTCGACAGGAGCCTATGGCTACACCTTC. Protein sequence: CASSSTGAYGYTF.

The J gene is TRBJ1-2, the V gene TRBV19; D gene ambiguous. Germline CDR1 and CDR2: LNHDA and SQIVND (reference sequence). With 3 bases removed from V and 3 bases from J, the gap between germline ends came to 8 bases. This CDR3 contains 13 residues. The CDR3, as DNA: TGTGCCAGTAGTATTGGCACAGACTATGGCTACACCTTC. Protein: CASSIGTDYGYTF.

The chain uses TRBV5-1 and TRBJ2-7; D is possibly TRBD1 or TRBD2 (5 bases each). Germline V gene sequence: CDR1 SGHRS, CDR2 YFSETQ. The CDR3 runs to 15 residues. Trimming removed 0 bases at V and 1 base at J, with 11 bases between. CDR3 sequence (DNA): TGCGCCAGCAGCTTGGCCTGGGACGGATCCTACGAGCAGTACTTC. It translates to CASSLAWDGSYEQYF.

The chain combines TRBV27 with TRBJ1-1; 9 bases map to TRBD1. V lost 8 bases to trimming and J lost 5 bases; unmatched junction nucleotides: 6. There are 13 residues in the CDR3. Germline V gene sequence: CDR1 MNHEY, CDR2 SMNVEV (reference sequence). CDR3 amino acids: CASGGTGYTEAFF. Here the CDR3 DNA reads TGTGCCAGCGGCGGGACAGGGTATACTGAAGCTTTCTTT.

The chain carries TRBV23-1 and TRBJ2-6, with 10 bases identical to TRBD1. TRBV23-1 is placed among ORFs of uncertain function. J was trimmed by 3 bases and V by 8 bases; bases with no gene match: 13. There are 18 residues in the CDR3. CDR3 coding DNA: TGCGCCAGCGATCTCCCGGGACAGGGGATAGGTGGGGCCAACGTCCTGACTTTC. It yields the protein CASDLPGQGIGGANVLTF.

V gene TRBV6-5 combines with J gene TRBJ2-1, with D uncertain. The ends were cut back, 8 bases at V and 2 bases at J, with 10 bases in the middle. From germline, CDR1 is MNHEY and CDR2 SVGAGI. CDR3 length: 13 amino acids. The CDR3 region is CASDVTAYNEQFF. Here the CDR3 DNA reads TGTGCCAGCGATGTAACAGCCTACAATGAGCAGTTCTTC.

The rearrangement links TRBV7-6 to TRBJ2-3; TRBD2 matches at 10 bases. V shed 5 bases and J 0 bases; nucleotides not matched to a gene: 5. The CDR3 is made up of 16 amino acids. CDR1 SGHVS and CDR2 FNYEAQ come from the germline V gene. CDR3 DNA sequence: TGTGCCAGCAGCATTAGGACTAGCGGTAGCACAGATACGCAGTATTTT. Protein: CASSIRTSGSTDTQYF.

The rearrangement joins TRBV12-3 or TRBV12-4 to TRBJ1-2, with 7 bases lining up with TRBD1. The V gene end was trimmed by 6 bases and the J gene end by 10 bases; junction bases not matched to a gene: 11. There are 13 residues in the CDR3. In DNA, the CDR3 is TGTGCCAGCAGCATGGGAGGGACAGACAACTACACCTTC. It encodes CASSMGGTDNYTF.

The V and J genes are TRBV11-2 and TRBJ2-1, with TRBD2 matching 10 bases. Germline CDR1 reads SGHAT; CDR2 reads FQNNGV. With 4 bases clipped from V and 0 bases from J, the junction kept 0 bases outside the gene matches. This CDR3 has 15 amino acids. The CDR3 DNA is TGTGCCAGCAGCTGGACTAGCGGCTCCTACAATGAGCAGTTCTTC. Translation gives CASSWTSGSYNEQFF.

This clone was counted a single time. The chain combines TRBV7-9 with TRBJ1-2; maybe TRBD1 (6 bases). This CDR3 contains 14 residues. V lost 2 bases and J 6 bases, leaving 13 bases between the germline ends. Germline loops: CDR1 SEHNR, CDR2 FQNEAQ (reference sequence). The CDR3 sequence is CASSLSVGANGYTF. The CDR3 DNA sequence: TGTGCCAGCAGCTTATCGGTGGGGGCAAATGGCTACACCTTC. Full variable domain (remainder filled in from reference TRBV7-9 and TRBJ1-2): DTGVSQNPRHKITKRGQNVTFRCDPISEHNRLYWYRQTLGQGPEFLTYFQNEAQLEKSRLLSDRFSAERPKGSFSTLEIQRTEQGDSAMYLCASSLSVGANGYTFGSGTRLTVV.

This clone showed up just once. This rearrangement joins TRBV21-1 to TRBJ1-1; the DNA was not used to check the table's D call, TRBD1. TRBV21-1 constitutes a pseudogene. CDR3 length equals 17 residues. The CDR3 DNA reads TGTGCCAGCAGCGAGGGGGACAGGGCTATTTCGAACACTGAAGCTTTCTTT. It encodes CASSEGDRAISNTEAFF.

The genes are TRBV6-1 and TRBJ1-1; D is ambiguous. The CDR3 is made up of 13 amino acids. CDR1 MNHNS and CDR2 SASEGT come from the germline V gene. Trimming removed 2 bases at V and 9 bases at J, with 13 bases between. The chain's CDR3 is CASSEPPKRKAFF. The CDR3 coding sequence is TGTGCCAGCAGTGAACCCCCCAAGAGAAAAGCTTTCTTT.